A selection of T cell receptor beta chains follows, all from one sample in a study of CD8 T cells in ankylosing spondylitis. TCRdb re-analysed the 5' RACE reads in MiXCR, keeping a single row per CDR3 protein. The repertoire holds 670,000 or so distinct CDR3 sequences, 19% seen once, with 15% to 20% in the top ten. The sequenced material came from blood, either unsorted or a sorted T cell fraction (not recorded which). The receptors come from a male donor with ankylosing spondylitis. Each CDR3 is given with its conserved first and last residue. A D gene is named only where the DNA matches it firmly. Expanded clones get a size class; other rows say once, few or many, or leave the size out.

v_call	clone_size	d_call	j_call	cdr3_nt	cdr3_aa
TRBV5-6	.	.	TRBJ2-3	TGTGCCAGCAGCTTGATGGACAAAGATACGCAGTATTTT	CASSLMDKDTQYF
TRBV12-3/TRBV12-4	.	.	TRBJ1-1	TGTGCCAGCAGCCGAACCGGGACGGCGAACACTGAAGCTTTCTTT	CASSRTGTANTEAFF
TRBV5-1	few	.	TRBJ1-2	TGCGCCAGCAGCTTGGAGCAGAGGAACTATGGCTACACCTTC	CASSLEQRNYGYTF
TRBV20-1	.	.	TRBJ2-4	TGCAGTGCTAGGGCCGAAGCGCGGGACCCGCAGTACATTCAGTACTTC	CSARAEARDPQYIQYF
TRBV6-5	few	.	TRBJ2-5	TGTGCCAGCAGTTACATCCTTATGGTAGGGGAGACCCAGTACTTC	CASSYILMVGETQYF
TRBV29-1	.	TRBD1	TRBJ2-7	TGCAGCGTTCCCGGGACAGGGGTCCGTCTTGACGAGCAGTACTTC	CSVPGTGVRLDEQYF
TRBV20-1	.	.	TRBJ2-5	TGCAGTGCGAGATTTGGAGAGACCCAGTACTTC	CSARFGETQYF
TRBV28	few	TRBD1	TRBJ2-7	TGTGCCAGCAGTTTACAAACACGTGGAGGACAGGACGAGCAGTACTTC	CASSLQTRGGQDEQYF
TRBV5-1	.	TRBD1	TRBJ2-2	TGCGCCAGCAGTATCTTGGCGATGGATGGGACAGGACAGACCGGGGAGCTGTTTTTT	CASSILAMDGTGQTGELFF
TRBV7-2	few	.	TRBJ1-1	TGTGCCAGCAGCTTAATGCCAGGGCCAGGAAACACTGAAGCTTTCTTT	CASSLMPGPGNTEAFF
TRBV5-6	.	.	TRBJ2-3	TGTGCCAGCAGCTCTCGACAGGCCGGGCAGGCAGATACGCAGTATTTT	CASSSRQAGQADTQYF
TRBV7-8	.	.	TRBJ2-1	TGTGCCACCCCTCTTCGACCGGGGGACTCCTACAATGAGCAGTTCTTC	CATPLRPGDSYNEQFF
TRBV20-1	few	TRBD1	TRBJ2-7	TGCAGTGCTTCCTGGGACAGAGCCTACGAGCAGTACTTC	CSASWDRAYEQYF
TRBV5-1	.	.	TRBJ1-1	TGCGCCAGCAGCTTGGCCCGGTTGGGGCGCGAGGGGGCTTTCTTT	CASSLARLGREGAFF
TRBV6-5	.	.	TRBJ2-7	TGTGCCAGCAGTTACATGGCAGGGGAAGCCTACGAGCAGTACTTC	CASSYMAGEAYEQYF
TRBV15	.	.	TRBJ1-2	TGTGCCACCAGCAGTTCCCAGGGCTGGGGAACGAACTATGGCTACACCTTC	CATSSSQGWGTNYGYTF
TRBV29-1	.	.	TRBJ2-1	TGCAGCGTGGGGGCCCGCGCGTCCTACAATGAGCAGTTCTTC	CSVGARASYNEQFF
TRBV6-7	.	.	TRBJ2-3	TGTGCCAGCGGTCATTGGATCCAGGGCACAGATACGCAGTATTTT	CASGHWIQGTDTQYF
TRBV4-1	.	.	TRBJ2-1	TGCGCCAGCAAGACGAACCCCAGCTCCTACAATGAGCAGTTCTTC	CASKTNPSSYNEQFF
TRBV13	few	TRBD1	TRBJ1-2	TGTGCCAGCAGCCCAAGTCCCGGGACAGGGGGCGAGGACTATGGCTACACCTTC	CASSPSPGTGGEDYGYTF